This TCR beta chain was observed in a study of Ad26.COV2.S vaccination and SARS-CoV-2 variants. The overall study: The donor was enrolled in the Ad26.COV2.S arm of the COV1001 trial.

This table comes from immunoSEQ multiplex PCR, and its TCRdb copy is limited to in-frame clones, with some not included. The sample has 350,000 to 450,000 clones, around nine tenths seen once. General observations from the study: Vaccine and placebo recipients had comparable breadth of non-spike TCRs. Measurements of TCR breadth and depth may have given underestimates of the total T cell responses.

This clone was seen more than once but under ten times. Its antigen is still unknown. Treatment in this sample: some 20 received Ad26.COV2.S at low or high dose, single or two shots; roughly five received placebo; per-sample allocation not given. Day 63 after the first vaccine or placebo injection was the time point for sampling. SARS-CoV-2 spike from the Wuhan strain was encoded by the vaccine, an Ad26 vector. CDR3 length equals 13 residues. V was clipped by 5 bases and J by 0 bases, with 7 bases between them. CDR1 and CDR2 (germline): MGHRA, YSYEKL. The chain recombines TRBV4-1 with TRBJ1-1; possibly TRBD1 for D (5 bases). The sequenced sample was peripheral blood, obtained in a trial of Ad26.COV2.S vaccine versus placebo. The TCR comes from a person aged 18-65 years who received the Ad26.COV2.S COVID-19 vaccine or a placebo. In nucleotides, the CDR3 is TGCGCCAGCAGCTGGGACCTGAACACTGAAGCTTTCTTT. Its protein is CASSWDLNTEAFF.